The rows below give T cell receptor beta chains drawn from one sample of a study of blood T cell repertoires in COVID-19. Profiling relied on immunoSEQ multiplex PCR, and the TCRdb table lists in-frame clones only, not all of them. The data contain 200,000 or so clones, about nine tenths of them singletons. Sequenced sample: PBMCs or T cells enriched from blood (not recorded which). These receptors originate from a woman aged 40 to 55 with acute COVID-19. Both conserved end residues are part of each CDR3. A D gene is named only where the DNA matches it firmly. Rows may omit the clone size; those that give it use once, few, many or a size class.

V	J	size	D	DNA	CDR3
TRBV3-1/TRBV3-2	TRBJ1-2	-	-	TGTGCCAGCAGCCGAGAGAGGCGGGGTGTCTATGGCTACACCTTC	CASSRERRGVYGYTF
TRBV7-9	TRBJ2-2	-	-	TGTGCCAGCAGCCAGGGGCTTTCCGGGGAGCTGTTTTTT	CASSQGLSGELFF
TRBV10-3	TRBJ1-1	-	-	TGTGCCATCAGTGAATTAGGGATGGGGAGCAACACTGAAGCTTTCTTT	CAISELGMGSNTEAFF
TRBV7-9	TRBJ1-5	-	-	TGTGCCAGCAGCTTTTTTGGGGGACAAAATCAGCCCCAGCATTTT	CASSFFGGQNQPQHF
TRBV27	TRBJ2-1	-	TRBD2	TGTGCCAGCACCTTACTTGGACTAGCGGGGGCCACTTACAATGAGCAGTTCTTC	CASTLLGLAGATYNEQFF
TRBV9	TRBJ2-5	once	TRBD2	TGTGCCAGCAGCGCCCGAGGGAGCGGGGGCCAAGAGACCCAGTACTTC	CASSARGSGGQETQYF
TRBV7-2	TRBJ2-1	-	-	TGTGCCAGCAGCTCTGTGCGATATGAGCAGTTCTTC	CASSSVRYEQFF
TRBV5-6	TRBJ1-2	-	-	TGTGCCAGCAGCTTGGGGCAGGGGAAGACCTATGGCTACACCTTC	CASSLGQGKTYGYTF
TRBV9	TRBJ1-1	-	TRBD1	TGTGCCAGCAGCGTTGCGGACAGGGGCGAAGCTTTCTTT	CASSVADRGEAFF
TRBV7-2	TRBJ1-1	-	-	TGTGCCAGCAGCTTAAGGGGTGCGGATTACACTGAAGCTTTCTTT	CASSLRGADYTEAFF
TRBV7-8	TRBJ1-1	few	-	TGTGCCAGCAGCTTACCTTTCAGGGCGGCCGGATTGAACACTGAAGCTTTCTTT	CASSLPFRAAGLNTEAFF
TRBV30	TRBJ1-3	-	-	TGTGCCTGGAGTCATGGCACGACTGGAAACACCATATATTTT	CAWSHGTTGNTIYF
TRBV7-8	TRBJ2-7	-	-	TGTGCCAGCAGCCTGGCCCTCGAGCAGTACTTC	CASSLALEQYF
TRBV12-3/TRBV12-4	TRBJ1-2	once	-	TGTGCCAGCCAAACAGGAAATGGCTATGGCTACACCTTC	CASQTGNGYGYTF
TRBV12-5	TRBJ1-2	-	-	TGTGCTAGTGGTTTGGTAACAGGGACCCCGCGGGGCTACACCTTC	CASGLVTGTPRGYTF
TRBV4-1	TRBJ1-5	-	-	TGCGCCAGCAGCCAAGCAGGGCCCGGGTATAGCAATCAGCCCCAGCATTTT	CASSQAGPGYSNQPQHF
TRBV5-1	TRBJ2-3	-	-	TGCGCCAGCAGCTTGGCCCTGGGTAGGCGCGGCGATACGCAGTATTTT	CASSLALGRRGDTQYF
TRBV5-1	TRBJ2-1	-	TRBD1	TGCGCCAGCAGCTTACAGGGGTCCAATGAGCAGTTCTTC	CASSLQGSNEQFF
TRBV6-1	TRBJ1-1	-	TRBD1	TGTGCCAGCAGTGGAGGAGGGACAGGCCTTATGAACACTGAAGCTTTCTTT	CASSGGGTGLMNTEAFF
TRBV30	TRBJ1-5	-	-	TGTGCCTGGAGTGACCCTCGAGGGAGTAGCAATCAGCCCCAGCATTTT	CAWSDPRGSSNQPQHF
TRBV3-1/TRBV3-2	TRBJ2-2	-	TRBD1	TGTGCCAGCAGCGAGAGCAGGGGGTCGAACACCGGGGAGCTGTTTTTT	CASSESRGSNTGELFF
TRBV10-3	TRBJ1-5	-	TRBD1	TGTGCCATCAGCTCAGACAGGGATCAGCCCCAGCATTTT	CAISSDRDQPQHF
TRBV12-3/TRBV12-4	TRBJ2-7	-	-	TGTGCCAGCAGTTTCGGTCCCTCCTACGAGCAGTACTTC	CASSFGPSYEQYF
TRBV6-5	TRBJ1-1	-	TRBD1	TGTGCCAGCAGTTACTCGACACAGGGGGCCGGAGAAGCTTTCTTT	CASSYSTQGAGEAFF
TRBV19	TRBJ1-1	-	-	TGTGCCAGTAGTAAGTTGGGGCAGCGGGGCATGAACACTGAAGCTTTCTTT	CASSKLGQRGMNTEAFF
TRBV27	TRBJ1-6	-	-	TGTGCCAGCAGTTTATCCTTTCTCTCGCCCCTCCACTTT	CASSLSFLSPLHF
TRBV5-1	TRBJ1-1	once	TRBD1	TGCGCCAGCAGACCCGGGACAGGGGGCGGGTCGGACACTGAAGCTTTCTTT	CASRPGTGGGSDTEAFF
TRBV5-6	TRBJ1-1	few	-	TGTGCCAGCAGCTTTGAACAGGAGAACACTGAAGCTTTCTTT	CASSFEQENTEAFF
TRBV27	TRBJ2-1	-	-	TGTGCCAGCAGTTTGCGATGGCAGGGCCCTGAGCAGTTCTTC	CASSLRWQGPEQFF
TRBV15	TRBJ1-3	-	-	TGTGCCACCAGCGTGGCCTCTGGAAACACCATATATTTT	CATSVASGNTIYF
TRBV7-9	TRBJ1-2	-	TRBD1	TGTGCCAGCAGCTGGGGGACAGAGGTTTTGACCTTC	CASSWGTEVLTF
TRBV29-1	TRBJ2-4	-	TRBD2	TGCAGCGTTGAAGACTCGAGTAGCGGGGGGGTATTCAAAAACATTCAGTACTTC	CSVEDSSSGGVFKNIQYF
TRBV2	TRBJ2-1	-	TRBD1	TGTGCCAGCAGTGAACGGGACAGGTCGATAGGTGAGCAGTTCTTC	CASSERDRSIGEQFF
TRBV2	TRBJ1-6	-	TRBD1	TGTGCCAGCCGGGACAGGGGATATTCACCCCTCCACTTT	CASRDRGYSPLHF
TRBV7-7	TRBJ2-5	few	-	TGTGCTAGCAGCTTTCAAAGGGGGGAGACCCAGTACTTC	CASSFQRGETQYF
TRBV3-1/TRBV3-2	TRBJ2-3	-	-	TGTGCCAGCAGCCAAACCAGGACCGGGAAGTCAGATACGCAGTATTTT	CASSQTRTGKSDTQYF
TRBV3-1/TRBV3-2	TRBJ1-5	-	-	TGTGCCAGCAGCCAAGCAGGGGCCGGTCAGCCCCAGCATTTT	CASSQAGAGQPQHF
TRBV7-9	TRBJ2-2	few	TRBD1	TGTGCCAGCAGCACAAATAAGGGGGCAGGGAACACCGGGGAGCTGTTTTTT	CASSTNKGAGNTGELFF
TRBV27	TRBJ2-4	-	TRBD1	TGTGCCAGCAGTTTCTACAGGGGGCTTAGAAACATTCAGTACTTC	CASSFYRGLRNIQYF
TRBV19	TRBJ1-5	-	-	TGTGCCAGTAGTAGGACACCTAATCAGCCCCAGCATTTT	CASSRTPNQPQHF
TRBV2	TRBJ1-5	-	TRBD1	TGTGCCAGCAGTGATTGGGACAGCAACAATCAGCCCCAGCATTTT	CASSDWDSNNQPQHF
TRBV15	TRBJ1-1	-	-	TGTGCCACCAGCAGCCCACTGGGGGGGGGCACTGAAGCTTTCTTT	CATSSPLGGGTEAFF
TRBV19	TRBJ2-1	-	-	TGTGCCAGTAGTATAAGGTCGGGAAATGGATACCGCAATGAGCAGTTCTTC	CASSIRSGNGYRNEQFF
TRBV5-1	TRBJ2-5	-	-	TGCGCCAGCAGCTTGTCGGCAGGGCCAGAGACCCAGTACTTC	CASSLSAGPETQYF
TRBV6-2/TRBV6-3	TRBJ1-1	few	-	TGTGCCAGCAGTTCTGAGGTACGTCGAAGAAGGGGAAACACTGAAGCTTTCTTT	CASSSEVRRRRGNTEAFF
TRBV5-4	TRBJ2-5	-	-	TGTGCCAGCAGCCCGACAGGGGAGGGAGAGACCCAGTACTTC	CASSPTGEGETQYF
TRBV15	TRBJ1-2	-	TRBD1	TGTGCCACCAGCCGGGACAGGGGGAACTATGGCTACACCTTC	CATSRDRGNYGYTF
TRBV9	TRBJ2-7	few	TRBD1	TGTGCCAGCAGCGTGGGGACAGCTTCCTACGAGCAGTACTTC	CASSVGTASYEQYF
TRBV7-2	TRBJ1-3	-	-	TGTGCCAGCAGCTTACGTCGTTTAGGAAACACCATATATTTT	CASSLRRLGNTIYF
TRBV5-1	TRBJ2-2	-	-	TGCGCCAGCAGCTTGGCCGACTACCCTGGGGAGCTGTTTTTT	CASSLADYPGELFF
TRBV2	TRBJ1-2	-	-	TGTGCCAGCAGTACTCGCAGGGGCTACACCTTC	CASSTRRGYTF
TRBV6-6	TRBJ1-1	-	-	TGTGCCAGCAGTCATAGGCTGACAGTGAAGAACACTGAAGCTTTCTTT	CASSHRLTVKNTEAFF
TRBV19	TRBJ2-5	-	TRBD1	TGTGCCAGTAGTATCCCCCGACAGGGTCCAGAGACCCAGTACTTC	CASSIPRQGPETQYF
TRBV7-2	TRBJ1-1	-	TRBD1	TGTGCCAGCAGCTTCGGGACAGGGAACACTGAAGCTTTCTTT	CASSFGTGNTEAFF
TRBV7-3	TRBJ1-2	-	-	TGTGCCAGCAGCTTCTACCCAGGGAATGGCTACACCTTC	CASSFYPGNGYTF
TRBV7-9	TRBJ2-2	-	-	TGTGCCAGCAGCTCCACCCCTGCAGGCTTAAACACCGGGGAGCTGTTTTTT	CASSSTPAGLNTGELFF
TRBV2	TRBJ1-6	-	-	TGTGCCAGCAGTGAGGACAGTTATTCACCCCTCCACTTT	CASSEDSYSPLHF
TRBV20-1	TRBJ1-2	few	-	TGCAGTGCTAGCCCAGGATTAGGCTACACCTTC	CSASPGLGYTF
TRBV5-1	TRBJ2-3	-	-	TGCGCCAGCAGCTATGAGACTTCCGGGTTCCTGGGAGATACGCAGTATTTT	CASSYETSGFLGDTQYF
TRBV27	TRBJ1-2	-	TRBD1	TGTGCCAGCAGTGTAACAGGGGGCCGGGGCTATGGCTACACCTTC	CASSVTGGRGYGYTF